This T cell receptor beta chain is from a study of T cell responses to AZD1222 COVID-19 vaccine. The assay was immunoSEQ multiplex PCR, and TCRdb's table has in-frame clones only and misses some. The repertoire holds around 150,000 clones, with approximately 88% as singletons. Germline lookup yields CDR1 LNHDA and CDR2 SQIVND (reference sequence). The CDR3 runs 15 residues. V lost 6 bases, J lost 4 bases, and 6 bases stayed unmatched. Specimen: peripheral blood, collected on day 0 of MenACWY control vaccination. This TCR was sampled from an adult in good health. The chain couples TRBV19 to TRBJ1-4; 9 bases map to TRBD1. CDR3 nucleotides: TGTGCCAGTAGGGACGGACAGGGGCATAATGAAAAACTGTTTTTT. Protein product: CASRDGQGHNEKLFF.